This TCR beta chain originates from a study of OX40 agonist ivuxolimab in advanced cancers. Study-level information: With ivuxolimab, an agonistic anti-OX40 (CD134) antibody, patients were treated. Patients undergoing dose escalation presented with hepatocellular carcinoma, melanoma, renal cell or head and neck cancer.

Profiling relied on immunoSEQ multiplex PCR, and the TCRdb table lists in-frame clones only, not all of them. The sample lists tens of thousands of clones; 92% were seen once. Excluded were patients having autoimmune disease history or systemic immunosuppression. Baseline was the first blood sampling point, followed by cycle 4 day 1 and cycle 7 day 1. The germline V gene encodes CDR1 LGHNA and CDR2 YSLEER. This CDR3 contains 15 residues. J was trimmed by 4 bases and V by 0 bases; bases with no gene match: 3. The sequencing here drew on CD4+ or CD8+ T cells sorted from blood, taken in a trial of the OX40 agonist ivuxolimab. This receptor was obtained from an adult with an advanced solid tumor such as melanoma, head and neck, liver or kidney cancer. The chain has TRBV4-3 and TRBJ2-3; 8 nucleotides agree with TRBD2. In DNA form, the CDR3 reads TGCGCCAGCAGCCAAGATCTCGGGGGGGCAGATACGCAGTATTTT. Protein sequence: CASSQDLGGADTQYF.